This T cell receptor (beta chain) appears in the sequencing data of a study of human T cells and chemical hapten exposure. Time point defined: patch test 1, 2 weeks after DPC sensitization. Treatment noted: therapeutic diphenylcyclopropenone sensitization with weekly scalp DPC. Trimming removed 6 bases from V and 0 bases from J, with 10 bases in between. The CDR3 consists of 14 residues. Germline V lookup: CDR1 ENHRY, CDR2 SYGVKD. At least ten counts were recorded for this clonotype. Library construction involved attaching unique molecular identifiers to individual cDNA molecules, which allowed quantitative, reproducible TCR counting. TCRdb called the RACE reads again in MiXCR, with one record for every CDR3 protein. There are around 380,000 distinct CDR3 sequences in the sample; 4.8% occur only once, and around 2% lies in the top ten.

This chain links TRBV10-3 with TRBJ2-3; D unresolved. The receptor was isolated from a woman aged 50 to 65 with alopecia areata. Some clones in this sample may be carry-over from other donors' samples. Sequenced here: whole blood, sampled in connection with sensitization to the hapten diphenylcyclopropenone (DPC). Written as DNA, the CDR3 is TGTGCCATCAGGGACGGCTCTAGCACAGATACGCAGTATTTT. Its translation is CAIRDGSSTDTQYF.